These 15 T cell receptor beta chains were sequenced from one sample in a study of shared clonotypes between healthy human individuals. Clones were read by immunoSEQ multiplex PCR, and TCRdb kept only the in-frame ones, dropping some. The sample has approximately 1,500,000 clones, roughly 96% seen once. Source material: naive CD4+ T cells sorted from blood. Subset specified: CD45RA+ positively selected. These TCRs come from a man younger than 40 in good health.

This sequence joins TRBV7-2 and TRBJ2-3; D unclear. V dropped 1 base and J dropped 5 bases, with 13 bases sitting between them. The CDR3 runs to 15 residues. Germline V gene data show CDR1 as SGHTA and CDR2 as FQGNSA. CDR3 amino acids: CASSLDDGWVDTQYF. In DNA form, the CDR3 reads TGTGCCAGCAGCTTAGATGACGGTTGGGTAGATACGCAGTATTTT.

This clone appeared once. The chain joins TRBV11-2 to TRBJ2-1; 10 nucleotides align to TRBD2. Trimming took 5 bases from V and 10 from J; bases not matched to a gene: 11. Germline V gene data show CDR1 as SGHAT and CDR2 as FQNNGV. CDR3 length: 15 amino acids. The DNA of the CDR3 is TGTGCCAGCAGCAGACTAGCGGGCCCCGCTGGGGAGCAGTTCTTC. Amino acids: CASSRLAGPAGEQFF.

This clone was observed a single time. The chain links TRBV21-1 to TRBJ2-1; the table's TRBD2 call for D was not verified on the DNA. TRBV21-1 is noted as a pseudogene. The CDR3 is made up of 21 amino acids. CDR3 region: CASSKGTSGRAIGECADEQFF. The CDR3 DNA is TGTGCCAGCAGCAAGGGGACTAGCGGGAGGGCCATAGGAGAATGCGCCGATGAGCAGTTCTTC.

The chain carries TRBV18 and TRBJ2-1, with D hard to call. The CDR3 is 15 amino acids. V was trimmed by 4 bases and J by 6 bases, leaving 16 bases between them. Germline lookup yields CDR1 KGHSH and CDR2 LQKENI. Here the CDR3 reads CASSLLGRTPNEQFF. For the CDR3, the DNA is TGTGCCAGCTCACTCCTCGGACGGACCCCCAATGAGCAGTTCTTC.

V and J are TRBV7-8 and TRBJ1-2; the D is unclear. This CDR3 has 12 amino acids. Germline V gives CDR1 SGHVS, CDR2 FQNEAQ. Trimming took off 6 bases at V and 5 bases at J, with 10 bases between the two ends. The DNA of the CDR3 is TGTGCCAGCAGAGCAGACGATTATGGCTACACCTTC. Protein: CASRADDYGYTF.

The chain recombines TRBV9 with TRBJ2-2, with 7 bases aligning to TRBD1. V dropped 4 bases and J dropped 5; count of bases not matched to a gene: 11. CDR3 length: 16 residues. The germline V gene has CDR1 SGDLS and CDR2 YYNGEE. The CDR3 sequence: CASSPPLQGSTGELFF. The CDR3 nucleotides are TGTGCCAGCAGCCCCCCCTTACAGGGGTCAACCGGGGAGCTGTTTTTT.

In its sample, this clone was seen once. The V call is TRBV29-1, the J call TRBJ2-2; TRBD2 matches at 8 bases. The germline V gene encodes CDR1 SQVTM and CDR2 ANQGSEA. CDR3 length: 16 amino acids. J gave up 4 bases and V 1 base, and 8 bases lay outside the gene matches. In DNA form, the CDR3 reads TGCAGCGTTGAAGTTAGGGCGGGAGGAATCACCGGGGAGCTGTTTTTT. It codes for CSVEVRAGGITGELFF.

The chain couples TRBV10-2 to TRBJ2-7; 10 nucleotides match TRBD2. The germline V gene has CDR1 WSHSY and CDR2 SAAADI. The CDR3 loop spans 17 amino acids. Trimming took 0 bases from V and 7 from J; bases not matched to a gene: 12. CDR3 sequence: CASSESRGLAASIEQYF. For the CDR3, the DNA is TGCGCCAGCAGTGAGTCGAGAGGACTAGCGGCATCTATAGAGCAGTACTTC.

Comment on this clone: The junction differs from germline at one of its ends, possibly a read error. V is TRBV6-5 and J is TRBJ1-2, with 9 bases that match TRBD1. Looked up from germline, CDR1 is MNHEY and CDR2 is SVGAGI. CDR3 size: 12 residues. CDR3 sequence reads: CASRGSRDRDLF. CDR3 nucleotide sequence: TGTGCCAGCAGGGGATCTAGGGACAGGGACCTCTTC.

This chain uses TRBV7-6 with TRBJ2-7; 10 positions agree with TRBD1. The germline V gene has CDR1 SGHVS and CDR2 FNYEAQ. Losses at the gene ends were 4 bases for V and 2 bases for J; bases not matched to a gene: 11. This CDR3 comprises 17 residues. CDR3 region: CASSSATGTGDPYEQYF. The CDR3 DNA reads TGTGCCAGCAGCTCAGCAACCGGGACAGGGGACCCCTACGAGCAGTACTTC.

This chain links TRBV19 with TRBJ2-2; 7 bases are a match to TRBD1. This CDR3 has 16 residues. The ends lost 0 bases at V and 3 bases at J; junction bases unmatched: 4. Per germline, CDR1 LNHDA and CDR2 SQIVND (reference sequence). The CDR3 reads CASSIETGVDTGELFF. The CDR3, as DNA: TGTGCCAGTAGTATAGAAACAGGGGTCGACACCGGGGAGCTGTTTTTT.

This chain connects TRBV2 to TRBJ2-4; weak D call: TRBD2 (5 bases). CDR1 is SNHLY, CDR2 FYNNEI, per germline. The CDR3 spans 14 residues. Trimming stripped 4 bases from V and 6 bases from J, with 13 bases between. As DNA, the CDR3 is TGTGCCAGCAGTGTCGGGGTCCCTGGAAACATTCAGTACTTC. It is translated as CASSVGVPGNIQYF.

V and J are TRBV15 and TRBJ2-3; 9 nucleotides align to TRBD1. V was pared by 0 bases and J by 5 bases, with 9 bases of the junction left unmatched. CDR3 length: 17 residues. Per germline, CDR1 LNHNV and CDR2 YYDKDF (reference sequence). The CDR3 coding sequence is TGTGCCACCAGCAGAGATTATGGGACAGGGCTACGAGATACGCAGTATTTT. Protein sequence: CATSRDYGTGLRDTQYF.

The chain employs TRBV9 and TRBJ2-7, with D perhaps TRBD2 (5 bases). The V end was cut by 4 bases, the J end by 6 bases, with 17 bases between. CDR3 length equals 14 residues. Germline V gene lookup returns CDR1 SGDLS and CDR2 YYNGEE. This CDR3 is CASSPRSEAREQYF. The CDR3 nucleotides are TGTGCCAGCAGCCCAAGGTCGGAGGCGCGCGAGCAGTACTTC.

The chain uses TRBV15 and TRBJ2-3; D remains unclear. V was cut by 0 bases and J by 3 bases, with 16 bases left in between. This CDR3 comprises 17 residues. The V gene's germline CDR1 is LNHNV and CDR2 YYDKDF (reference sequence). The CDR3 DNA reads TGTGCCACCAGCAGAGATAAGGTTATCCCCCCGACAGATACGCAGTATTTT. Translating gives CATSRDKVIPPTDTQYF. Combining the CDR3 with reference TRBV15 and TRBJ2-3 gives the whole variable domain DAMVIQNPRYQVTQFGKPVTLSCSQTLNHNVMYWYQQKSSQAPKLLFHYYDKDFNNEADTPDNFQSRRPNTSFCFLDIRSPGLGDTAMYLCATSRDKVIPPTDTQYFGPGTRLTVL.